The 21 T cell receptor beta chains given below trace back to one sample, sequenced in a study of cytomegalovirus exposure and HLA in healthy donors. PCR involved 60 Vbeta and 13 Jbeta primers. TCRdb keeps only in-frame clones here, not all; method: immunoSEQ multiplex PCR. The sample has about 190,000 clones, 60% to 85% seen once; the top ten hold around 1%. The material sequenced was PBMCs. These receptors originate from a woman aged 40 to 50 in good health and CMV-seronegative.

This clone was observed once. This chain joins TRBV6-5 and TRBJ1-2; 7 bases map to TRBD1. The junction had 3 bases not matched to a gene; V was cut back by 4 bases and J by 1 base. The CDR3 contains 14 residues. CDR1 and CDR2 (germline): MNHEY, SVGAGI. Here the CDR3 DNA reads TGTGCCAGCAGTTCTCGGGACAGTAACTATGGCTACACCTTC. It yields the protein CASSSRDSNYGYTF.

V gene TRBV29-1 combines with J gene TRBJ1-1; a possible D gene is TRBD1 (5 bases). Germline values: CDR1 SQVTM, CDR2 ANQGSEA. Trimming shortened V by 4 bases and J by 3 bases, and 12 bases separated the two germline ends. This CDR3 spans 13 amino acids. CDR3 region: CSVGGEGDTEAFF. CDR3 sequence (DNA): TGCAGCGTTGGGGGGGAGGGTGACACTGAAGCTTTCTTT. The full variable domain, its missing parts supplied by reference TRBV29-1 and TRBJ1-1, is SAVISQKPSRDICQRGTSLTIQCQVDSQVTMMFWYRQQPGQSLTLIATANQGSEATYESGFVIDKFPISRPNLTFSTLTVSNMSPEDSSIYLCSVGGEGDTEAFFGQGTRLTVV.

The table lists this clone with a count of one. The chain has TRBV5-1 and TRBJ1-3; D not certain. From germline, CDR1 is SGHRS and CDR2 YFSETQ. The CDR3 is 13 residues long. Trimming left V 3 bases short and J 0 bases short, with 4 bases between. The CDR3 is CASSSSSGNTIYF. CDR3 DNA sequence: TGCGCCAGCAGCTCCTCCTCTGGAAACACCATATATTTT.

The V call is TRBV6-4, the J call TRBJ1-2; no clear D gene. Trimming stripped 10 bases from V and 4 bases from J, with 16 bases between. The CDR3 loop spans 13 amino acids. Germline CDR1 and CDR2: MRHNA and SNTAGT. The chain's CDR3 is CATEVGGGYGYTF. The CDR3, as DNA: TGTGCCACGGAGGTTGGAGGCGGCTATGGCTACACCTTC.

The chain combines TRBV5-1 with TRBJ1-1; D perhaps matches TRBD1 (6 bases). Per germline, CDR1 SGHRS and CDR2 YFSETQ. Trimming removed 4 bases at V and 1 base at J, with 8 bases between. The CDR3 runs to 13 residues. The CDR3 DNA follows: TGCGCCAGCAGCGTACAGGGGAACACTGAAGCTTTCTTT. The encoded protein is CASSVQGNTEAFF.

In its sample, this clone was seen many times. The gene calls are TRBV4-3 and TRBJ1-5; no clear D. Between the trimmed V and J ends, which lost 2 bases and 7 bases, there was a span of 9 bases. The CDR3 length is 13 residues. Germline values: CDR1 LGHNA, CDR2 YSLEER. The CDR3 loop is CASSQIGYQPQHF. DNA of the CDR3: TGCGCCAGCAGCCAAATCGGTTACCAGCCCCAGCATTTT.

The chain carries TRBV14 and TRBJ2-2; D might be TRBD2 (5 bases). The germline V gene has CDR1 SGHDN and CDR2 FVKESK. This CDR3 contains 13 residues. Trimming removed 4 bases from V and 8 bases from J, with 11 bases in between. CDR3 DNA: TGTGCCAGCAGCCTGCGAGGGAGTGGGGAGCTGTTTTTT. This encodes CASSLRGSGELFF.

The chain carries TRBV6-1 and TRBJ1-1; D possibly corresponds to TRBD1 (5 bases). The V and J ends lost 1 base and 7 bases respectively, with 13 bases between them. CDR3 size: 14 residues. Germline V CDR1 and CDR2: MNHNS, SASEGT. The CDR3 coding sequence is TGTGCCAGCAGTGAAGGGGGACTGCGCGTTGAAGCTTTCTTT. Amino acid sequence: CASSEGGLRVEAFF.

Only one count was recorded for this clone. The V call is TRBV7-9, the J call TRBJ2-3; D is possibly TRBD1 (6 bases). The CDR3 is made up of 14 amino acids. Per the germline V gene, CDR1 is SEHNR and CDR2 is FQNEAQ (reference sequence). V lost 4 bases and J 2 bases, leaving 10 bases between the germline ends. The CDR3 sequence is CASSYQGTTDTQYF. CDR3 DNA sequence: TGTGCCAGCAGCTACCAGGGGACCACAGATACGCAGTATTTT.

This sequence joins TRBV4-3 and TRBJ2-4; TRBD1 aligns across 7 bases. Germline lookup yields CDR1 LGHNA and CDR2 YSLEER. The CDR3 spans 22 residues. V was clipped by 4 bases and J by 0 bases; unmatched bases: 24. The CDR3: CASSLQSGVGTDFEQAKNIQYF. DNA of the CDR3: TGCGCCAGCAGCCTACAATCTGGCGTCGGGACAGATTTTGAACAAGCCAAAAACATTCAGTACTTC.

A few counts support this clone. J is TRBJ1-3 and V is TRBV9; a possible D gene is TRBD1 (5 bases). The ends were cut back, 0 bases at V and 0 bases at J, with 7 bases in the middle. Per germline, CDR1 SGDLS and CDR2 YYNGEE. This CDR3 region has 15 residues. CDR3: CASSVGGGSGNTIYF. DNA for the CDR3: TGTGCCAGCAGCGTAGGGGGGGGCTCTGGAAACACCATATATTTT.

The CDR3 nucleotides are TGTGCCTGGGTGGCTAGCGGGAGGAACGAGCAGTTCTTC. This sequence encodes CAWVASGRNEQFF. The chain recombines TRBV30 with TRBJ2-1; 11 bases agree with TRBD2. Germline CDR1 GTSNPN, CDR2 SVGIG (reference sequence). This CDR3 has 13 amino acids. The V gene end was trimmed by 5 bases and the J gene end by 10 bases; junction bases not matched to a gene: 7.

The V gene is TRBV7-2, the J gene TRBJ2-4; a weak D match, TRBD2 (6 bases). Trimming removed 4 bases from V and 5 bases from J, with 15 bases in between. Per germline, CDR1 SGHTA and CDR2 FQGNSA. The CDR3 is 15 residues long. In DNA form, the CDR3 reads TGTGCCAGCAGCTCGTGGGGGACTTACGAAAACATTCAGTACTTC. It codes for CASSSWGTYENIQYF.

The chain recombines TRBV5-1 with TRBJ2-1; TRBD2 agrees at 10 bases. The CDR3 spans 17 residues. With 0 bases clipped from V and 7 bases from J, the junction kept 10 bases outside the gene matches. CDR1 is SGHRS and CDR2 is YFSETQ in the germline V gene. The DNA of the CDR3 is TGCGCCAGCAGCTTGGAGTCTTCTAGCGGGAGTAGAAATGAGCAGTTCTTC. This translates into CASSLESSSGSRNEQFF. Supplemented by reference TRBV5-1 and TRBJ2-1, the full variable domain reads KAGVTQTPRYLIKTRGQQVTLSCSPISGHRSVSWYQQTPGQGLQFLFEYFSETQRNKGNFPGRFSGRQFSNSRSEMNVSTLELGDSALYLCASSLESSSGSRNEQFFGPGTRLTVL.

The rearrangement uses TRBV4-2 and TRBJ1-1; no definite D call. The CDR3 is 15 amino acids. The ends were cut back, 0 bases at V and 0 bases at J, with 8 bases in the middle. Germline-derived CDR1 and CDR2 are LGHNA and YNFKEQ. CDR3 DNA: TGTGCCAGCAGCCAAGATACAGCTTTGAACACTGAAGCTTTCTTT. The encoded protein is CASSQDTALNTEAFF.

This chain joins TRBV2 and TRBJ1-5, with 9 bases fitting TRBD1. CDR1 and CDR2 from the germline V gene are SNHLY and FYNNEI. The CDR3 runs to 15 residues. Trimming took 3 bases from V and 4 from J; bases not matched to a gene: 4. The CDR3 DNA is TGTGCCAGCAGTGACGCGGGACAGGGTAATCAGCCCCAGCATTTT. Encoded protein: CASSDAGQGNQPQHF. Combining the CDR3 with reference TRBV2 and TRBJ1-5 gives the whole variable domain EPEVTQTPSHQVTQMGQEVILRCVPISNHLYFYWYRQILGQKVEFLVSFYNNEISEKSEIFDDQFSVERPDGSNFTLKIRSTKLEDSAMYFCASSDAGQGNQPQHFGDGTRLSIL.

V is TRBV5-8 and J is TRBJ2-7, with D possibly TRBD2 on 5 matching bases. V was shortened by 1 base and J by 0 bases, with 17 bases between the two germline ends. From germline, CDR1 is SGHTS and CDR2 YDEGEE. The CDR3 spans 17 residues. The CDR3 region has the DNA TGTGCCAGCAGCTTGAGGTTGGGAGAGTTTATCTCCTACGAGCAGTACGTC. Translating it yields CASSLRLGEFISYEQYV.

The CDR3 loop reads CASSIIQGREQYF. In DNA form, the CDR3 reads TGTGCCAGTAGTATTATCCAGGGGCGGGAGCAGTACTTC. The chain carries TRBV19 and TRBJ2-7; the D gene is possibly TRBD1 (6 bases). Trimming cost V 3 bases and J 7 bases, with 13 bases left between them. The CDR3 contains 13 residues. The germline V gene has CDR1 LNHDA and CDR2 SQIVND (reference sequence).

This rearrangement joins TRBV21-1 to TRBJ2-7; TRBD2, the table's D call, was not compared with the DNA. TRBV21-1 is a pseudogene locus. The CDR3 runs 16 residues. The chain's CDR3 is CASSMAGGERSYEQYV. Here the CDR3 DNA reads TGTGCCAGCAGCATGGCCGGGGGGGAGCGTTCCTACGAGCAGTACGTC.

This chain connects TRBV7-9 to TRBJ1-2, with TRBD1 identical over 9 bases. V lost 3 bases to trimming and J lost 5 bases; unmatched junction nucleotides: 4. The germline gives CDR1 SEHNR, CDR2 FQNEAQ (reference sequence). The CDR3 is 14 residues long. CDR3 amino acids: CASSFGQGIYGYTF. For the CDR3, the DNA is TGTGCCAGCAGCTTCGGACAGGGGATTTATGGCTACACCTTC.

The V and J genes are TRBV2 and TRBJ1-1; D is unclear. The CDR3 runs to 13 residues. Germline CDR1 and CDR2: SNHLY and FYNNEI. The germline V and J ends were trimmed by 11 bases and 4 bases, with 17 bases remaining between them. CDR3 loop: CASVQTMGTEAFF. CDR3 in DNA: TGTGCCTCCGTACAGACCATGGGCACTGAAGCTTTCTTT.